Presented here are 15 T cell receptor beta chains from one specimen sequenced in a study of blood T cells in healthy people across ages. Through a sample-barcoded 5' primer and a J-beta primer mix, a second PCR was run for roughly 6 to 11 cycles. TCRdb fed the 5' RACE reads into MiXCR, producing one record per CDR3 protein. Here the sample spans about 780,000 distinct CDR3 sequences, 46% being singletons. The sequencing sample was made of blood. The receptors shown here come from an elderly man in good health.

This clonotype came up many times. This chain joins TRBV20-1 and TRBJ2-1; D unresolved. This CDR3 contains 13 residues. Trimming stripped 2 bases from V and 5 bases from J, with 10 bases between. The germline V gene has CDR1 DFQATT and CDR2 SNEGSKA (reference sequence). The CDR3 protein is CSARSTDHNEQFF. CDR3 DNA: TGCAGTGCTAGATCAACAGATCACAATGAGCAGTTCTTC.

The chain links TRBV16 to TRBJ2-1; D could derive from TRBD1 or TRBD2 (5 bases each). This CDR3 comprises 14 residues. The V gene's germline CDR1 is KGHSY and CDR2 FQNENV. Trimming cost V 3 bases and J 7 bases, with 13 bases left between them. The CDR3 DNA sequence: TGTGCCAGCAGCCAGGGCCTTGGGGGAAATGAGCAGTTCTTC. Amino acids: CASSQGLGGNEQFF.

The chain combines TRBV29-1 with TRBJ2-1; D remains ambiguous. Germline loops: CDR1 SQVTM, CDR2 ANQGSEA. This CDR3 spans 11 amino acids. The V and J ends lost 7 bases and 2 bases respectively, with 6 bases between them. The CDR3 loop is CSAETYNEQFF. Here the CDR3 DNA reads TGCAGCGCGGAAACCTACAATGAGCAGTTCTTC.

This clonotype was seen only a few times. This chain links TRBV9 with TRBJ2-1, with D maybe TRBD2 (5 bases). TRBJ2-7 explains the end of the DNA better; the J call may be wrong. The germline V gene has CDR1 SGDLS and CDR2 YYNGEE. The CDR3 is 19 amino acids. The CDR3 is CASSVAPAHATADYNEQYF. CDR3 DNA sequence: TGTGCCAGCAGCGTGGCCCCCGCTCACGCTACAGCAGACTACAATGAGCAGTACTTC.

V usage is TRBV27 and J usage is TRBJ2-1; the match to TRBD2 covers 13 bases. V gave up 4 bases and J gave up 10 bases; unmatched junction bases: 7. Per the germline V gene, CDR1 is MNHEY and CDR2 is SMNVEV (reference sequence). The CDR3 loop spans 15 amino acids. The chain's CDR3 is CASSSRLAGGLEQFF. The CDR3 bases are TGTGCCAGCAGTTCTCGACTAGCGGGGGGCCTAGAGCAGTTCTTC.

CDR3 residues: CASSSTGTSGVTYEQYF. The DNA for the CDR3 is TGTGCCAGCAGCTCCACCGGGACTAGCGGGGTTACCTACGAGCAGTACTTC. This rearrangement joins TRBV7-2 to TRBJ2-7, with 13 bases aligning to TRBD2. Looked up from germline, CDR1 is SGHTA and CDR2 is FQGNSA. This CDR3 comprises 17 residues. The V gene end was trimmed by 4 bases and the J gene end by 2 bases; junction bases not matched to a gene: 8. Complete variable domain (other parts from reference TRBV7-2 and TRBJ2-7): GAGVSQSPSNKVTEKGKDVELRCDPISGHTALYWYRQSLGQGLEFLIYFQGNSAPDKSGLPSDRFSAERTGGSVSTLTIQRTQQEDSAVYLCASSSTGTSGVTYEQYFGPGTRLTVT.

This clonotype occurred a few times. The gene calls are TRBV9 and TRBJ2-5, with a tentative D call TRBD2 (6 bases). V was clipped by 4 bases and J by 4 bases, with 17 bases between them. The germline V gene encodes CDR1 SGDLS and CDR2 YYNGEE. The CDR3 sequence is 15 residues long. The CDR3 nucleotides are TGTGCCAGCAGCCTACTGGGGGGTCGAGGAGAGACCCAGTACTTC. Its translation: CASSLLGGRGETQYF.

Note on this clonotype: A much larger clone lies a single base off, so this may be a read error. This chain links TRBV12-3 or TRBV12-4 with TRBJ2-1, with a tentative D call TRBD2 (6 bases). V lost 5 bases, J lost 7 bases, and 15 bases lay in between. The CDR3 contains 14 residues. In DNA, the CDR3 is TGTGCCAGCAGTGTAGAGGGACTCGGGAATGAGCAGTTCTTC. Protein: CASSVEGLGNEQFF.

This clonotype was found a few times. This chain uses TRBV9 with TRBJ1-1; D call uncertain. Germline assignment: CDR1 SGDLS and CDR2 YYNGEE. V was pared by 0 bases and J by 6 bases, with 12 bases between. The CDR3 runs to 14 residues. CDR3 loop: CASSVDVGFAEAFF. DNA for the CDR3: TGTGCCAGCAGCGTAGATGTGGGCTTCGCTGAAGCTTTCTTT. Together with reference TRBV9 and TRBJ1-1, the CDR3 gives the full variable domain: DSGVTQTPKHLITATGQRVTLRCSPRSGDLSVYWYQQSLDQGLQFLIQYYNGEERAKGNILERFSAQQFPDLHSELNLSSLELGDSALYFCASSVDVGFAEAFFGQGTRLTVV.

This clonotype has ten or more counts. V usage is TRBV20-1 and J usage is TRBJ2-5, with 7 bases aligning to TRBD2. V lost 0 bases to trimming and J lost 3 bases; unmatched junction nucleotides: 7. Germline V gene lookup returns CDR1 DFQATT and CDR2 SNEGSKA (reference sequence). The length of the CDR3 is 15 residues. CDR3 nucleotide sequence: TGCAGTGCTAGAGATGGGGCGGGAGCCGAAGAGACCCAGTACTTC. Translated, it gives CSARDGAGAEETQYF.

The sample holds many counts of this clonotype. The V gene is TRBV12-3 or TRBV12-4, the J gene TRBJ1-1; 7 nucleotides line up with TRBD1. The CDR3 is 14 amino acids. V shed 1 base, J shed 7 bases, and the junction held 6 bases outside the gene matches. The CDR3 bases are TGTGCCAGCAGTTTAGTATTCAGGGGGGGTGAAGCTTTCTTT. Protein product: CASSLVFRGGEAFF.

V usage is TRBV2 and J usage is TRBJ2-1, with 12 bases aligning to TRBD2. The V gene's germline CDR1 is SNHLY and CDR2 FYNNEI. This CDR3 has 16 amino acids. With V trimmed by 9 bases and J by 10 bases, 16 bases remained unmatched. CDR3 coding DNA: TGTGCCAGTCGGACGGGGGCTAGCGGGAGGGATCGCGAGCAGTTCTTC. Translating it yields CASRTGASGRDREQFF.

This chain uses TRBV20-1 with TRBJ1-5; D call uncertain. Germline CDR1 is DFQATT and CDR2 is SNEGSKA (reference sequence). The germline V and J ends were trimmed by 3 bases and 2 bases, with 11 bases remaining between them. CDR3 size: 14 residues. The CDR3 coding sequence is TGCAGTGCTAGGGTGCCTACGGGCAATCAGCCCCAGCATTTT. It codes for CSARVPTGNQPQHF.

This sequence joins TRBV9 and TRBJ2-3, with D maybe TRBD1 (5 bases). The V end was cut by 4 bases, the J end by 0 bases, with 12 bases between. Per the germline V gene, CDR1 is SGDLS and CDR2 is YYNGEE. CDR3 length equals 15 residues. DNA for the CDR3: TGTGCCAGCAGCCCGCGGACAACTAGCACAGATACGCAGTATTTT. This sequence encodes CASSPRTTSTDTQYF.

This chain joins TRBV7-3 and TRBJ1-1, with 7 bases aligning to TRBD1. The germline CDR1 and CDR2 sequences are SGHTA and FQGTGA. The CDR3 loop spans 15 amino acids. Germline trimming cut 4 bases from V and 0 bases from J; bases unmatched to any gene: 5. CDR3 loop: CASSSTGTMNTEAFF. CDR3 nucleotide sequence: TGTGCCAGCAGCTCGACAGGGACCATGAACACTGAAGCTTTCTTT.